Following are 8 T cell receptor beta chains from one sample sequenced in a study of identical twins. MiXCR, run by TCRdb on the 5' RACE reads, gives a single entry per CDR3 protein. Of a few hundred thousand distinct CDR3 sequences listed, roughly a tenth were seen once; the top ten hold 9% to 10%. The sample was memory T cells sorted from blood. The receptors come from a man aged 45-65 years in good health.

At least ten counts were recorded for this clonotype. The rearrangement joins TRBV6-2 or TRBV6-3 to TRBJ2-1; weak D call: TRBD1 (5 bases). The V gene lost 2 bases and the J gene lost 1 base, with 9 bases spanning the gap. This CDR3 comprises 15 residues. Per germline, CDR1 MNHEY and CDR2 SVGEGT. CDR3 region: CASSYPGISYNEQFF. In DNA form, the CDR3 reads TGTGCCAGCAGTTACCCAGGGATTTCCTACAATGAGCAGTTCTTC.

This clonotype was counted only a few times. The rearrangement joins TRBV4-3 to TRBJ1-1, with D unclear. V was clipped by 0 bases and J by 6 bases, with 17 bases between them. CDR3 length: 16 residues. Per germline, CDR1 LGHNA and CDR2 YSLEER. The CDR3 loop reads CASSQDLREGWAEAFF. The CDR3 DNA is TGCGCCAGCAGCCAAGATCTCCGGGAAGGTTGGGCTGAAGCTTTCTTT.

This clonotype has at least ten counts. The CDR3 sequence: CASSFYEGPNTGELFF. CDR3 sequence (DNA): TGTGCCAGCAGCTTTTATGAAGGACCGAACACCGGGGAGCTGTTTTTT. The chain has TRBV7-9 and TRBJ2-2; no firm D call. CDR1 and CDR2 (germline): SEHNR, FQNEAQ (reference sequence). The CDR3 has 16 amino acids. The V gene lost 3 bases and the J gene lost 0 bases, with 11 bases spanning the gap.

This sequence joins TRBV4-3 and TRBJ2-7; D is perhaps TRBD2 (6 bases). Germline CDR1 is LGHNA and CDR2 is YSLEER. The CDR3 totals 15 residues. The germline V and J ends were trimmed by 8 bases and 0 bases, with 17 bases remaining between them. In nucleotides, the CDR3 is TGCGCCAGCGGCACCTACCCGGGACTCTCCTACGAGCAGTACTTC. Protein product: CASGTYPGLSYEQYF.

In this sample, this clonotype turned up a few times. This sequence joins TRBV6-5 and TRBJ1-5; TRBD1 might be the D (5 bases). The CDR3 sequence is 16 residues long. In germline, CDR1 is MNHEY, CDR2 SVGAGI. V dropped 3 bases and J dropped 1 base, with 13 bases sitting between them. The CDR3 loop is CASSYKGWGSNQPQHF. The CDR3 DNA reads TGTGCCAGCAGTTATAAGGGGTGGGGAAGCAATCAGCCCCAGCATTTT.

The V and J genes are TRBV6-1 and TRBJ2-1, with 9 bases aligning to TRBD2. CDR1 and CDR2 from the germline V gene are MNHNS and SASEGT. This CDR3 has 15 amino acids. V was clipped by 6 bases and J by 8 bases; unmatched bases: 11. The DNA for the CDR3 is TGTGCCAGCAGGGGTAGCGGGGGCCACATCGATGAGCAGTTCTTC. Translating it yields CASRGSGGHIDEQFF.

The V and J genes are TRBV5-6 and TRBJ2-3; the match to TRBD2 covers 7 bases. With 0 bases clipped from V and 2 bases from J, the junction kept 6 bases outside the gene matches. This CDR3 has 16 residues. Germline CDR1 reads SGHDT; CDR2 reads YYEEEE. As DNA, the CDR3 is TGTGCCAGCAGCTTGGGGGGAGGGCCGGTCACAGATACGCAGTATTTT. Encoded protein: CASSLGGGPVTDTQYF.

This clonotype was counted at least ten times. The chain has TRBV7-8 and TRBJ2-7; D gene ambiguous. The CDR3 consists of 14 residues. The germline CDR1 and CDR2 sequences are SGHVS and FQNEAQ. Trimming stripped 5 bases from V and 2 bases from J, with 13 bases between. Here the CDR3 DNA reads TGTGCCAGCAGCAGCCGGACCAACCCCTACGAGCAGTACTTC. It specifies CASSSRTNPYEQYF.